The rows below give T cell receptor beta chains drawn from one sample of a study of vaccination effects on CD4 cells after COVID-19. Sequencing used immunoSEQ multiplex PCR; TCRdb keeps in-frame clones, though not all of them. The repertoire has 30,000 or so clones, 70% to 85% of them found once; the top ten carry around 28%. These receptors have no known antigen. The sequencing used CD4+ T cells from PBMCs cultured with a peptide pool, collected before COVID-19 vaccination. These receptor sequences come from a human donor who had a prior SARS-CoV-2 infection. The CDR3 runs from the conserved cysteine through the conserved F or W. Fields, in order: D gene, V gene, clone size, J gene, CDR3 protein, CDR3 DNA. The D gene is left open where the match is weak. Size tells how often a clone was seen (once, few, many) or the class of an expanded clone, and some rows leave it out.

>TRBD1|TRBV5-1|.|TRBJ2-7
CASSSRDRGASEQYF
TGCGCCAGCAGCTCCCGGGACAGGGGTGCTAGCGAGCAGTACTTC
>.|TRBV5-4|.|TRBJ1-2
CASSPGSYGYTF
TGTGCCAGCAGCCCAGGATCCTATGGCTACACCTTC
>.|TRBV7-2|.|TRBJ2-3
CASSLVGWGGATDTQYF
TGTGCCAGCAGCTTAGTCGGTTGGGGGGGCGCCACAGATACGCAGTATTTT
>TRBD2|TRBV4-3|.|TRBJ2-3
CASSQETSGRFSTDTQYF
TGCGCCAGCAGCCAAGAGACTAGCGGGAGGTTTAGCACAGATACGCAGTATTTT
>TRBD2|TRBV20-1|.|TRBJ2-7
CSASFGTSYEQYF
TGCAGTGCTAGTTTCGGGACTAGCTACGAGCAGTACTTC
>.|TRBV7-2|.|TRBJ2-1
CASSISSSSYNEQFF
TGTGCCAGCAGCATTTCCTCCAGCTCCTACAATGAGCAGTTCTTC
>TRBD2|TRBV4-3|few|TRBJ2-7
CASSHGLAINEQYF
TGCGCCAGCAGTCATGGACTAGCTATCAACGAGCAGTACTTC
>TRBD1|TRBV4-2|.|TRBJ1-4
CASSQGTGGASEKLFF
TGTGCCAGCAGCCAAGGGACAGGGGGCGCGAGTGAAAAACTGTTTTTT
>.|TRBV27|.|TRBJ2-2
CASSLRPTGELFF
TGTGCCAGCAGTTTACGACCCACCGGGGAGCTGTTTTTT
>.|TRBV7-9|.|TRBJ1-4
CASRRGSATNEKLFF
TGTGCCAGCCGTCGGGGGTCCGCAACTAATGAAAAACTGTTTTTT
>TRBD1|TRBV7-2|once|TRBJ2-7
CASSRKGQENYEQYF
TGTGCCAGCAGCCGTAAGGGACAGGAAAACTACGAGCAGTACTTC
>.|TRBV11-3|.|TRBJ1-2
CASSLNSEGYTF
TGTGCCAGCAGCTTAAACTCCGAGGGCTACACCTTC
>.|TRBV20-1|.|TRBJ2-1
CSASGGASHFNEQFF
TGCAGTGCTAGTGGGGGGGCTAGCCATTTCAATGAGCAGTTCTTC
>.|TRBV18|.|TRBJ2-3
CASSPSVMGVNTDTQYF
TGTGCCAGCTCACCATCGGTTATGGGGGTGAACACAGATACGCAGTATTTT
>.|TRBV7-2|.|TRBJ1-2
CASSLLVGYGYTF
TGTGCCAGCAGCTTACTCGTTGGCTATGGCTACACCTTC
>TRBD1|TRBV6-6|.|TRBJ2-7
CAIRGSEGSYEQYF
TGTGCCATCAGGGGGTCGGAAGGTTCCTACGAGCAGTACTTC
>.|TRBV6-5|.|TRBJ2-1
CASSYGGASYNEQFF
TGTGCCAGCAGTTACGGGGGCGCCTCCTACAATGAGCAGTTCTTC
>TRBD2|TRBV10-2|.|TRBJ2-7
CASSGTSGYSSYEQYF
TGCGCCAGCAGCGGGACTAGCGGGTACAGCTCCTACGAGCAGTACTTC
>TRBD1|TRBV27|.|TRBJ2-7
CASRRQGPYEQYF
TGTGCCAGCAGGCGACAGGGCCCCTACGAGCAGTACTTC
>.|TRBV5-4|.|TRBJ2-1
CASSPTGRTYNEQFF
TGTGCCAGCAGCCCAACGGGGCGGACCTACAATGAGCAGTTCTTC
>.|TRBV18|few|TRBJ1-3
CASSATSGNTIYF
TGTGCCAGCTCAGCGACCTCTGGAAACACCATATATTTT
>TRBD2|TRBV7-8|.|TRBJ2-2
CASSVGTSATGELFF
TGTGCCAGCAGCGTCGGGACTAGCGCCACCGGGGAGCTGTTTTTT
>TRBD2|TRBV5-1|.|TRBJ2-5
CASSLVATSGGKETQYF
TGCGCCAGCAGCTTGGTCGCGACTAGCGGGGGAAAAGAGACCCAGTACTTC
>.|TRBV6-5|.|TRBJ1-2
CASSFEDRNLNGYTF
TGTGCCAGCAGTTTCGAAGACAGAAACCTGAATGGCTACACCTTC
>.|TRBV7-4|.|TRBJ2-7
CASSSRAGDYEQYF
TGTGCCAGCAGCTCACGTGCCGGGGACTACGAGCAGTACTTC
>.|TRBV6-2/TRBV6-3|.|TRBJ2-6
CASSPPYPLGSGANVLTF
TGTGCCAGCAGCCCTCCCTATCCCTTGGGCTCTGGGGCCAACGTCCTGACTTTC
>.|TRBV14|.|TRBJ1-4
CASSRGLNEKLFF
TGTGCCAGCAGCCGTGGACTTAATGAAAAACTGTTTTTT
>.|TRBV7-2|.|TRBJ1-5
CASSLLAGANQPQHF
TGTGCCAGCAGCCTCCTAGCAGGGGCCAATCAGCCCCAGCATTTT
>.|TRBV5-6|.|TRBJ1-1
CASSPTWDTEAFF
TGTGCCAGCAGCCCGACTTGGGACACTGAAGCTTTCTTT
>.|TRBV7-2|.|TRBJ2-3
CASSLLANTDTQYF
TGTGCCAGCAGCTTACTAGCAAACACAGATACGCAGTATTTT
>TRBD2|TRBV24-1|few|TRBJ2-1
CATSASGLAGPYNEQFF
TGTGCCACCAGTGCCTCGGGACTAGCGGGGCCCTACAATGAGCAGTTCTTC
>.|TRBV7-9|.|TRBJ1-2
CASSQDLGPYGYTF
TGTGCCAGCAGCCAAGACCTGGGCCCCTATGGCTACACCTTC
>TRBD1|TRBV7-9|.|TRBJ1-1
CASTPQGGINAEAFF
TGTGCCAGCACCCCTCAGGGGGGGATAAACGCTGAAGCTTTCTTT
>.|TRBV28|.|TRBJ1-1
CASNSKGMNTEAFF
TGTGCCAGCAATTCGAAGGGCATGAACACTGAAGCTTTCTTT